This T cell receptor beta chain comes out of a study of OX40 agonist ivuxolimab in advanced cancers. Background on the study: A male proportion of about 80% was recorded, with mean age roughly 60 years and range roughly 23 to 79.

Germline assignment: CDR1 SGHVS and CDR2 FQNEAQ. The CDR3 is 13 residues long. Trimming shortened V by 5 bases and J by 5 bases, and 11 bases separated the two germline ends. General observations from the study: Determination of antigen specificity was not performed for the expanded peripheral T cells.

About this clone itself: Antigen specificity is unknown.

Sequenced by immunoSEQ multiplex PCR; TCRdb stores in-frame clones only, minus some. The sample records about 73,000 clones, 92% being singletons. This material consisted of CD4+ or CD8+ T cells sorted from blood, taken in a trial of the OX40 agonist ivuxolimab. The receptor was derived from an adult with an advanced solid tumor such as melanoma, head and neck, liver or kidney cancer. The chain employs TRBV7-8 and TRBJ2-3; D ambiguous. The CDR3 bases are TGTGCCAGCAGCGCCTTGAATCTAGATACGCAGTATTTT. Encoded protein: CASSALNLDTQYF.